This TCR beta chain was observed in a study of T cell responses to AZD1222 COVID-19 vaccine. Study observations and caveats: Baseline seropositivity characterized only six or seven AZD1222 recipients. The reported proportion of spike-specific TCRs targeting unmutated variant regions was nearly half. Most donors were white British, females outnumbered males, and clonal diversity was possibly underestimated.

The V gene's germline CDR1 is MGHRA and CDR2 YSYEKL. The CDR3 runs 16 residues. The V end lost 4 bases, the J end lost 3 bases, and 17 bases lay between the germline ends. Data came from immunoSEQ multiplex PCR; TCRdb stores just in-frame clones and leaves some out. The sample holds approximately 100,000 clones, about 89% seen once. For this clone: No antigen is known for it.

This specimen consisted of peripheral blood, obtained on day 0 of AZD1222 vaccination. The receptor was isolated from an adult in good health. This chain joins TRBV4-1 and TRBJ2-3, with D perhaps given as TRBD1 or TRBD2 (5 bases each). CDR3 sequence: CASSRETPGATDTQYF. The CDR3 region has the DNA TGCGCCAGCAGCCGAGAGACCCCCGGGGCGACAGATACGCAGTATTTT.